Shown below are 27 T cell receptor beta chains from a single sample sequenced in a study of cytomegalovirus exposure and HLA in healthy donors. PCR involved 60 Vbeta and 13 Jbeta primers. Generated by immunoSEQ multiplex PCR, the TCRdb table keeps only in-frame clones and is missing some. Of 210,000 or so clones in the sample, 70% to 85% were seen once. The specimen sequenced was PBMCs. The receptors were sampled from a woman between 40 and 55 years old in good health and CMV-seronegative.

This chain uses TRBV11-3 with TRBJ1-1, with TRBD1 matching 7 bases. Per germline, CDR1 SGHNT and CDR2 YENEEA. The V gene end was trimmed by 3 bases and the J gene end by 6 bases; junction bases not matched to a gene: 4. The CDR3 has 13 amino acids. CDR3 region: CASSFTGEAEAFF. The DNA for the CDR3 is TGTGCCAGCAGCTTCACAGGGGAGGCTGAAGCTTTCTTT.

CDR3: CASSQDRGTEAFF. CDR3 sequence (DNA): TGTGCCAGCAGCCAAGATAGGGGTACTGAAGCTTTCTTT. The chain combines TRBV14 with TRBJ1-1; possible D gene TRBD1, 5 bases. Trimming removed 0 bases from V and 5 bases from J, with 7 bases in between. This CDR3 is built from 13 residues. Germline V gene lookup returns CDR1 SGHDN and CDR2 FVKESK.

This sequence joins TRBV6-1 and TRBJ1-1, with D possibly matching TRBD1 (5 bases). V dropped 3 bases and J dropped 3 bases, with 8 bases sitting between them. CDR1 is MNHNS, CDR2 SASEGT, per germline. The CDR3 runs to 13 residues. The CDR3 region has the DNA TGTGCCAGCAGTGATGCGACAGACACTGAAGCTTTCTTT. Translated, it gives CASSDATDTEAFF.

This chain uses TRBV29-1 with TRBJ2-3; possible D gene TRBD1, 6 bases. The CDR3 is 13 amino acids. CDR1 and CDR2 from the germline V gene are SQVTM and ANQGSEA. V lost 4 bases to trimming and J lost 4 bases, with 12 bases between them. CDR3 coding DNA: TGCAGCGTTGTTGAACAGGGACCAGATACGCAGTATTTT. This codes for CSVVEQGPDTQYF.

This chain connects TRBV10-3 to TRBJ2-7, with D uncertain. The CDR3 runs to 12 residues. The V end was cut by 3 bases, the J end by 3 bases, with 6 bases between. Germline V gene sequence: CDR1 ENHRY, CDR2 SYGVKD. The CDR3 here is CAISDTDYEQYF. CDR3 nucleotides: TGTGCCATCAGTGATACAGACTACGAGCAGTACTTC.

The chain carries TRBV7-8 and TRBJ1-2; D might be TRBD1 (6 bases). The CDR3 length is 17 residues. Germline CDR1 SGHVS, CDR2 FQNEAQ. Trimming stripped 6 bases from V and 4 bases from J, with 24 bases between. This CDR3 is CASSSDRNFGNAYGYTF. CDR3 nucleotide sequence: TGTGCCAGCAGTTCCGACAGGAATTTCGGGAACGCCTATGGCTACACCTTC.

The gene calls are TRBV11-1 and TRBJ1-1; 8 bases map to TRBD1. Germline trimming cut 3 bases from V and 5 bases from J; bases unmatched to any gene: 8. The germline V gene encodes CDR1 SGHAT and CDR2 FQDESV (reference sequence). The length of the CDR3 is 15 residues. CDR3 residues: CASSLGQVGITEAFF. As DNA, the CDR3 is TGTGCCAGCAGCTTGGGACAGGTAGGGATAACTGAAGCTTTCTTT.

The rearrangement links TRBV11-3 to TRBJ1-2; 7 nucleotides agree with TRBD1. The ends lost 5 bases at V and 1 base at J; junction bases unmatched: 4. This CDR3 has 14 amino acids. Germline V gives CDR1 SGHNT, CDR2 YENEEA. The CDR3 DNA reads as TGTGCCAGCAGCCTTCGACAGGGTAACTATGGCTACACCTTC. It codes for CASSLRQGNYGYTF.

CDR3: CASRDRGGIAGELFF. The CDR3 DNA sequence: TGTGCCAGTAGAGACAGGGGTGGTATCGCCGGGGAGCTGTTTTTT. The genes are TRBV19 and TRBJ2-2; 8 nucleotides line up with TRBD1. Per germline, CDR1 LNHDA and CDR2 SQIVND (reference sequence). V shed 6 bases, J shed 6 bases, and the junction held 9 bases outside the gene matches. The CDR3 spans 15 residues.

This chain uses TRBV5-1 with TRBJ1-1, with D possibly matching TRBD1 (6 bases). Germline CDR1 reads SGHRS; CDR2 reads YFSETQ. The CDR3 loop spans 16 amino acids. V was clipped by 2 bases and J by 5 bases, with 19 bases between them. The CDR3 DNA sequence: TGCGCCAGCAGCTTTGGGTTTGGGACATCTGGAACTGAAGCTTTCTTT. It yields the protein CASSFGFGTSGTEAFF.

Points on this clone: Relative to the germline gene, one junction end is altered; a read error may explain this. The V gene is TRBV6-5, the J gene TRBJ1-2, with TRBD1 as a possible D gene (5 bases). The CDR3 runs to 14 residues. CDR1 is MNHEY and CDR2 is SVGAGI in the germline V gene. The CDR3 loop is CASSYRRDPLIFDF. The CDR3 region has the DNA TGTGCCAGCAGTTACCGGCGGGACCCCCTCATATTTGACTTC.

This clone was found once. V and J are TRBV6-4 and TRBJ1-5; D is unresolved. The CDR3 is 15 residues long. The V end lost 4 bases, the J end lost 0 bases, and 10 bases lay between the germline ends. Germline loops: CDR1 MRHNA, CDR2 SNTAGT. The CDR3 loop reads CASSAAAVSNQPQHF. Written as DNA, the CDR3 is TGTGCCAGCAGTGCGGCGGCAGTTAGCAATCAGCCCCAGCATTTT.

The V call is TRBV7-9, the J call TRBJ2-2; D may be TRBD1 (6 bases). Germline CDR1 SEHNR, CDR2 FQNEAQ (reference sequence). V lost 7 bases and J lost 2, with 17 bases in between. CDR3 length: 16 amino acids. CDR3 residues: CASNPDGQKNTGELFF. The CDR3 region has the DNA TGTGCCAGCAATCCGGACGGACAGAAAAACACCGGGGAGCTGTTTTTT.

The CDR3 region is CASSGGGGIINEQFF. The CDR3 nucleotides read TGTGCCAGCAGCGGCGGGGGGGGGATTATCAATGAGCAGTTCTTC. The chain has TRBV9 and TRBJ2-1, with 9 bases identical to TRBD2. CDR3 length: 15 residues. CDR1 and CDR2 from the germline V gene are SGDLS and YYNGEE. V gave up 3 bases and J gave up 6 bases; unmatched junction bases: 7.

The V and J genes are TRBV9 and TRBJ2-3; D possibly corresponds to TRBD1 (6 bases). V lost 0 bases and J 0 bases, leaving 11 bases between the germline ends. This CDR3 contains 16 residues. In germline, CDR1 is SGDLS, CDR2 YYNGEE. The CDR3 loop is CASSVGAGVSTDTQYF. The CDR3, as DNA: TGTGCCAGCAGCGTAGGGGCAGGGGTAAGCACAGATACGCAGTATTTT.

This chain uses TRBV12-5 with TRBJ1-5; D gene ambiguous. Germline CDR1 is LGHNT and CDR2 is FRNRAP. The CDR3 covers 13 residues. Trimming stripped 4 bases from V and 7 bases from J, with 11 bases between. Here the CDR3 DNA reads TGTGCTAGTGGTTCAGGTAGAGAGCAGCCCCAGCATTTT. This codes for CASGSGREQPQHF.

The gene calls are TRBV5-4 and TRBJ2-7; 8 bases fit TRBD1. The trim removed 5 bases at V and 2 bases at J, leaving 6 bases unmatched. The CDR3 covers 14 residues. Germline V gene lookup returns CDR1 SGHNT and CDR2 YYREEE (reference sequence). In DNA, the CDR3 is TGTGCCAGCAGGTCGACAGGGGAGGCCTACGAGCAGTACTTC. Translated, it gives CASRSTGEAYEQYF. Based on the CDR3 plus reference TRBV5-4 and TRBJ2-7, the full variable domain is ETGVTQSPTHLIKTRGQQVTLRCSSQSGHNTVSWYQQALGQGPQFIFQYYREEENGRGNFPPRFSGLQFPNYSSELNVNALELDDSALYLCASRSTGEAYEQYFGPGTRLTVT.

This chain joins TRBV18 and TRBJ1-1, with D possibly TRBD1 on 5 matching bases. CDR1 is KGHSH, CDR2 LQKENI, per germline. V lost 6 bases, J lost 10 bases, and 18 bases lay in between. CDR3 length: 13 residues. Here the CDR3 DNA reads TGTGCCAGCTCGCCAACCCAGGACACCCGAGCTTTCTTT. Residues: CASSPTQDTRAFF.

The chain carries TRBV15 and TRBJ2-1, with D possibly matching TRBD1 (6 bases). Germline V CDR1 and CDR2: LNHNV, YYDKDF (reference sequence). The CDR3 runs to 17 residues. V lost 2 bases to trimming and J lost 0 bases, with 14 bases between them. The CDR3 sequence is CATSRRWGPSSYNEQFF. The CDR3 bases are TGTGCCACCAGCAGACGATGGGGGCCGAGCTCCTACAATGAGCAGTTCTTC.

This clone was recorded once. V gene TRBV7-9 combines with J gene TRBJ1-2; D ambiguous. The CDR3 runs 15 residues. Trimming removed 1 base at V and 3 bases at J, with 12 bases between. Germline V gives CDR1 SEHNR, CDR2 FQNEAQ (reference sequence). The CDR3 DNA sequence: TGTGCCAGCAGCTTAGAGGAGGGCGCGGACTATGGCTACACCTTC. As protein: CASSLEEGADYGYTF.

V usage is TRBV5-1 and J usage is TRBJ2-3; 8 nucleotides line up with TRBD2. Trimming at V came to 5 bases and at J to 0 bases, leaving 11 bases not matched to a gene. The length of the CDR3 is 17 residues. Germline CDR1 reads SGHRS; CDR2 reads YFSETQ. In nucleotides, the CDR3 is TGCGCCAGCAGTCCCGGGGGGGCCCGTTCTAGCACAGATACGCAGTATTTT. Encoded protein: CASSPGGARSSTDTQYF.

CDR3 in amino acids: CASSIGRGRTEAFF. The CDR3 DNA reads TGTGCCAGTAGTATTGGCAGGGGAAGGACTGAAGCTTTCTTT. The rearrangement links TRBV19 to TRBJ1-1; D possibly corresponds to TRBD1 (6 bases). This CDR3 region has 14 residues. V lost 3 bases and J 5 bases, leaving 13 bases between the germline ends. CDR1 is LNHDA and CDR2 is SQIVND in the germline V gene (reference sequence).

This clone was detected only once. V and J are TRBV29-1 and TRBJ2-3, with 7 bases matching TRBD1. CDR3 length: 13 residues. Germline CDR1 reads SQVTM; CDR2 reads ANQGSEA. The ends lost 6 bases at V and 5 bases at J; junction bases unmatched: 8. As DNA, the CDR3 is TGCAGCGTCGGAACAGGGGTGGAAGATACGCAGTATTTT. This gives the protein CSVGTGVEDTQYF.

The V and J genes are TRBV29-1 and TRBJ1-4; 7 bases are shared with TRBD1. Germline V CDR1 and CDR2: SQVTM, ANQGSEA. The length of the CDR3 is 12 residues. Germline trimming cut 4 bases from V and 4 bases from J; bases unmatched to any gene: 0. The CDR3: CSVGDSNEKLFF. The CDR3 DNA reads TGCAGCGTTGGGGACAGTAATGAAAAACTGTTTTTT.

The rearrangement uses TRBV9 and TRBJ2-6; TRBD1 aligns across 10 bases. This CDR3 spans 23 amino acids. J lost 0 bases, V lost 6 bases, and 24 bases had no gene match. Germline V gives CDR1 SGDLS, CDR2 YYNGEE. Here the CDR3 DNA reads TGTGCCAGCATCACAAAAAACCGGGGACAGGGGAAACCTAGGGACTCTGGGGCCAACGTCCTGACTTTC. The encoded protein is CASITKNRGQGKPRDSGANVLTF.

V and J are TRBV6-1 and TRBJ2-3; 10 bases are a match to TRBD2. Germline CDR1 and CDR2: MNHNS and SASEGT. This CDR3 spans 15 amino acids. V was pared by 6 bases and J by 2 bases, with 5 bases of the junction left unmatched. CDR3 residues: CASRLAGRYTDTQYF. Here the CDR3 DNA reads TGTGCCAGCAGACTAGCGGGGAGATACACAGATACGCAGTATTTT.

The J gene is TRBJ1-5, the V gene TRBV4-2; the match to TRBD1 covers 8 bases. The CDR3 covers 15 residues. Trimming removed 0 bases from V and 6 bases from J; junction bases left unmatched: 4. CDR1 LGHNA and CDR2 YNFKEQ come from the germline V gene. This CDR3 is CASSQEGQGAQPQHF. CDR3 sequence (DNA): TGTGCCAGCAGCCAAGAAGGTCAGGGGGCTCAGCCCCAGCATTTT.